This T cell receptor beta chain originates from a study of T cells in Graves' hyperthyroidism and ophthalmopathy. There were TCR beta CDR3 regions amplified from RNA transcripts. The HTBI primer set drove a first-round RT-PCR of the TCR CDR3. TCRdb passed the multiplex PCR reads through MiXCR, listing each CDR3 protein once. The sample includes about 520,000 distinct CDR3 sequences, less than 25% seen only once; the top ten take 26%. The PBMCs were taken from approximately 11 ml of fresh peripheral blood. The germline CDR1 and CDR2 sequences are MNHEY and SMNVEV (reference sequence). The CDR3 runs 14 residues. The V gene lost 2 bases and the J gene lost 8 bases, with 15 bases spanning the gap.

The TCR originated in a man between 18 and 35 years old with Graves' hyperthyroidism. The chain has TRBV27 and TRBJ1-2; D not certain. The sequencing sample was made of blood. The CDR3 loop is CASSLTRTPGGYTF. CDR3 nucleotide sequence: TGTGCCAGCAGTTTAACACGGACCCCTGGAGGCTACACCTTC.